This TCR beta chain derives from a study of beta chain features in type 1 diabetes (dated by TCRdb to the late 2010s). Looking at the study overall: Mean age, gender distribution, total cell number and subset yield were not different between patients and healthy donors. A total of roughly 99 million sorted cells were examined across all samples, and the number of cells per subset was strongly correlated with RNA yield. In the study, TCRB repertoires of sorted circulating CD4+ T cell subsets from recently diagnosed type 1 diabetes patients were compared with those of matched healthy donors. Regulatory and stem cell-like memory subsets were isolated from only 8 patients and roughly 8 healthy donors, whereas naive and central memory subsets came from all 30 or so donors.

All of the isolated RNA was reverse transcribed with the High Capacity cDNA Reverse Transcription Kit, so expressed TCRB transcripts were sequenced. Deep immunoSEQ sequencing was performed on naive, central memory and regulatory T cell samples, with an average of roughly 3.5 million total reads per sample. Sorted cells were lysed in RLT buffer, and RNA was extracted using DNase-treated RNeasy Micro or Mini kits according to cell number. Each cell subset was processed separately to prevent cross-contamination, with patient and healthy donor samples processed together. The immunoSEQ multiplex PCR was used to amplify TCRB sequences from cDNA, generating 87-bp fragments that spanned the CDR3 region. The amplicons were sequenced using the Illumina HiSeq platform. The published analysis was carried out like this. PCR bias was corrected computationally using synthetic template baselines, and reads within Hamming distance 2 were collapsed, with unmergeable singletons discarded. By aligning reads against IMGT, V, D and J genes, CDR3 length, and insertions or deletions at six rearrangement sites were assigned. Within each subset, clonotype counts were normalized to sorted cell number, and only after that were true diversity and Gini coefficients computed with the tcR R package. Repertoire sharing was quantified using the overlap coefficient calculated on TCRB nucleotide sequences. The source is immuneACCESS, and TCRdb retained only in-frame sequences with V and J called. Part of the clones is not carried over; for the studies checked, unresolved V genes explain less than half of this, and the remainder is unexplained. The V and J calls and the clone size are those of that table, but D and trimming were determined from the DNA. This sample gives a few hundred thousand clones in total; 25% to 30% of them show up just once. The ten largest clones take up about 3.9% of the sample.

On this clone: Its specific antigen is unknown. No much larger clonotype is one base removed from it; base qualities were not supplied.

Study-level results and caveats: Naive, central memory and regulatory TCRB repertoires appeared to be more similar among patients than among healthy donors. Because cDNA rather than genomic DNA was sequenced, highly expressing activated cells could have been over-represented, although no difference in activation and CD3 levels was found between groups. Type 1 diabetes patients showed a moderate but significant shortening of TCRB CDR3 length in all four CD4+ subsets. HLA sub-analyses involved small numbers of individuals, so any influence of HLA type on TCRB rearrangement remained unresolved. At VDJ recombination sites, patients with type 1 diabetes made fewer insertions and deleted more nucleotides, a pattern implying thymic rearrangement abnormalities. PCR may preferentially amplify shorter templates, but because patient and control samples were amplified and corrected together, any resulting skew would affect both groups equally.

Each donor gave one peripheral blood draw, roughly 120 mL on average, collected into heparinised tubes. Using a panel that included CD45RO, CCR7, CD25, CD127, CD95 and CD27, naive, central memory, regulatory and stem cell-like memory CD4+ T cells were sorted on a BD FACSAria II. All sorted populations exceeded 95% purity. PBMCs were isolated right away by Lymphoprep density gradient centrifugation and were stained directly, without culture. So that batch effects would be minimized, each experiment stained and sorted samples in pairs, pairing one healthy donor with one patient. The clonotype originates from a man aged 25-40 years in good health. The sequenced material came from central memory CD4+ T cells from blood.

The DNA sequence is as follows: TGTGCCACCATAGGGCGGGAAGGAGGGCGGACCCAGTACTTC. Its protein is CATIGREGGRTQYF. The chain is encoded by TRBV28 joined to TRBJ2-5; the D segment could be TRBD2, given 6 matching bases. CDR1 and CDR2 are drawn from the germline V gene: MDHEN, SYDVKM. There are 14 amino acids in the CDR3, from cysteine to phenylalanine inclusive. Left in the record is the CDR3 DNA by itself, 42 bases read in frame from the first base. V drops 10 bases and J drops 7 bases, leaving 22 bases in between.